One and the same sample provided the 8 T cell receptor beta chains below, sequenced in a study of early T cells in non-severe SARS-CoV-2 infection. From the 5' RACE reads, TCRdb called clonotypes with MiXCR, one entry per CDR3 protein. The data contain 20,000 to 25,000 distinct CDR3 sequences, around 5.8% of them singletons. Specimen: whole blood. The receptors were sampled from an adult who was a healthcare worker with PCR-confirmed SARS-CoV-2 infection or an uninfected control (not recorded which).

The rearrangement joins TRBV14 to TRBJ2-3; 7 nucleotides line up with TRBD1. This CDR3 region has 16 residues. Germline-derived CDR1 and CDR2 are SGHDN and FVKESK. V was clipped by 4 bases and J by 2 bases; unmatched bases: 9. The CDR3 spells CASSLAGTAPTDTQYF. In DNA, the CDR3 is TGTGCCAGCAGCCTCGCCGGGACAGCTCCCACAGATACGCAGTATTTT.

Concerning this clonotype: This clone may be a read error of a much larger clone one base away. The rearrangement links TRBV7-9 to TRBJ1-6; a weak D match, TRBD1 (6 bases). Germline lookup yields CDR1 SEHNR and CDR2 FQNEAQ (reference sequence). The CDR3 covers 14 residues. CDR3 residues: CASSLTGPNLPLHF. CDR3 DNA sequence: TGTGCCAGCAGCTTGACAGGACCAAATTTACCCCTCCACTTT.

The chain joins TRBV6-2 or TRBV6-3 to TRBJ2-2; D remains unclear. Trimming removed 3 bases from V and 0 bases from J, with 8 bases in between. Per germline, CDR1 MNHEY and CDR2 SVGEGT. The CDR3 has 15 amino acids. The CDR3 region has the DNA TGTGCCAGCAGTTATGCAGGCGCGAACACCGGGGAGCTGTTTTTT. This translates into CASSYAGANTGELFF.

This clonotype was observed many times. V gene TRBV3-1 combines with J gene TRBJ2-2; possibly TRBD1 for D (7 bases). There are 17 residues in the CDR3. Germline CDR1 LGHDT, CDR2 YNNKEL (reference sequence). Trimming shortened V by 1 base and J by 4 bases, and 16 bases separated the two germline ends. The CDR3 here is CASSQGRRQGGTGELFF. DNA of the CDR3: TGTGCCAGCAGCCAAGGAAGAAGGCAGGGGGGCACCGGGGAGCTGTTTTTT.

This clonotype occurred many times. This chain links TRBV11-2 with TRBJ1-1; tentative D call: TRBD1 (6 bases). Trimming took off 1 base at V and 5 bases at J, with 17 bases between the two ends. The CDR3 is 16 amino acids. Per the germline V gene, CDR1 is SGHAT and CDR2 is FQNNGV. The CDR3: CASSLVGRGLGTEAFF. The CDR3, as DNA: TGTGCCAGCAGCTTAGTTGGCAGGGGACTAGGAACTGAAGCTTTCTTT. Together with reference TRBV11-2 and TRBJ1-1, the CDR3 gives the full variable domain: EAGVAQSPRYKIIEKRQSVAFWCNPISGHATLYWYQQILGQGPKLLIQFQNNGVVDDSQLPKDRFSAERLKGVDSTLKIQPAKLEDSAVYLCASSLVGRGLGTEAFFGQGTRLTVV.

This clonotype has just a few counts. The rearrangement uses TRBV6-5 and TRBJ2-1, with D unclear. The V end lost 10 bases, the J end lost 4 bases, and 11 bases lay between the germline ends. The CDR3 has 12 amino acids. CDR1 and CDR2 (germline): MNHEY, SVGAGI. The CDR3 is CATLDGYNEQFF. DNA for the CDR3: TGTGCCACCCTAGACGGTTACAATGAGCAGTTCTTC.

This clonotype came up many times. The genes are TRBV11-2 and TRBJ2-1; D unresolved. The V gene's germline CDR1 is SGHAT and CDR2 FQNNGV. The CDR3 has 15 residues. The ends were cut back, 1 base at V and 0 bases at J, with 7 bases in the middle. For the CDR3, the DNA is TGTGCCAGCAGCTTAGCTGCGAGCTCCTACAATGAGCAGTTCTTC. The encoded protein is CASSLAASSYNEQFF.

A word on this clonotype: A much larger clone lies one base from this, so it may be a read error. The rearrangement joins TRBV20-1 to TRBJ2-5; D perhaps matches TRBD2 (7 bases). Germline-derived CDR1 and CDR2 are DFQATT and SNEGSKA (reference sequence). The CDR3 is 13 amino acids. V lost 7 bases, J lost 2 bases, and 14 bases lay in between. The CDR3, as DNA: TGCAGTGAGGGAGGGGGGAGACAAGAGACCCAGTACTTC. Amino acid sequence: CSEGGGRQETQYF.